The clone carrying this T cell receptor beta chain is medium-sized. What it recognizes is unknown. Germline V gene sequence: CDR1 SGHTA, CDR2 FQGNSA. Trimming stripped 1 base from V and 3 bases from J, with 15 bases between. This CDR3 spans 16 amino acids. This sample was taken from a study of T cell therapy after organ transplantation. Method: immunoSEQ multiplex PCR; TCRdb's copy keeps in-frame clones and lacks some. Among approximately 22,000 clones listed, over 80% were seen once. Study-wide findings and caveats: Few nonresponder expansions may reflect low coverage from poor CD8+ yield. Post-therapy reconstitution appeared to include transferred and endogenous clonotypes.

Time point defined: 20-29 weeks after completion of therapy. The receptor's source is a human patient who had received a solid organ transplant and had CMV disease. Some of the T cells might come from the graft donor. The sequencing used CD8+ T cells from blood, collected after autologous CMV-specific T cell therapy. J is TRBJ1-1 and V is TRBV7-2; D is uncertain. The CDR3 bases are TGTGCCAGCAGCTTAGGCAGGACGATGGTCGACACTGAAGCTTTCTTT. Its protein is CASSLGRTMVDTEAFF.